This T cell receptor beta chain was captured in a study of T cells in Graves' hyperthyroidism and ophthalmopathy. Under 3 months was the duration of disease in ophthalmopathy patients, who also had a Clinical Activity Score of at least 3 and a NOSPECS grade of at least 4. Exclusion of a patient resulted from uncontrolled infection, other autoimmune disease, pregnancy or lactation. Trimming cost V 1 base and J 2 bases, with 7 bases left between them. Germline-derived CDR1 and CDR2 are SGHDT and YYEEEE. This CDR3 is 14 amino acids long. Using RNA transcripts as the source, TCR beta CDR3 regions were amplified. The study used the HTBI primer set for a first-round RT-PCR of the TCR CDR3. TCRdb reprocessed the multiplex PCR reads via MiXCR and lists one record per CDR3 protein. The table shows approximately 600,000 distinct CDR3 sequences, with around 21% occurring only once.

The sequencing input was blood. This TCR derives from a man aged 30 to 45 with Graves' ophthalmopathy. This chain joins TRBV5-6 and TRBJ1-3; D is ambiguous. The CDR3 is CASSLTKPGNTIYF. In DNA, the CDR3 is TGTGCCAGCAGCTTGACGAAACCTGGAAACACCATATATTTT.